These T cell receptor beta chains were read from a single sample in a study of T cell responses to AZD1222 COVID-19 vaccine. Measured with immunoSEQ multiplex PCR; TCRdb has only the in-frame clones, and not every one. The table records about 140,000 clones, around nine tenths of them present only once. The material sequenced was peripheral blood, taken on day 0 of AZD1222 vaccination. These receptors were taken from an adult in good health. Both conserved end residues are part of each CDR3.

v_call | cdr3_aa
TRBV5-1 | CASSNRTINNEQFF
TRBV7-6 | CASSVASGISYEQYF
TRBV18 | CASSPPQGNSPLHF
TRBV6-6 | CASSWGEGAGELFF
TRBV27 | CASCPSGSGELFF
TRBV4-3 | CASSQDVRDYNSPLHF
TRBV2 | CASTGQGTEAFF
TRBV5-6 | CASRRTGNTNNEQFF
TRBV12-5 | CASGGYGNTGELFF
TRBV6-5 | CASRAEGGADEQFF
TRBV6-5 | CASSLGQSNYGYTF
TRBV10-3 | CAISELTGTGVVYEQYF
TRBV6-4 | CASSDAWGVNTEAFF
TRBV7-9 | CASSFPGIETQYF
TRBV6-5 | CASSWDRAGGQPQHF
TRBV7-2 | CASSLERDYYEQYF
TRBV6-5 | CASTGANVLTF
TRBV19 | CASSILRDDTQYF
TRBV29-1 | CSVALTSGSGLFF
TRBV6-2/TRBV6-3 | CASSSGIHSGLSNTGELFF
TRBV28 | CASRRGTEAFF
TRBV5-1 | CASSLGDSYNSPLHF
TRBV19 | CASRTGSTDTQYF
TRBV5-1 | CASSLDSTYEQYF
TRBV18 | CASSPVAKNIQYF
TRBV10-3 | CAISESIGANTGELFF